The T cell receptor beta chain under discussion was sequenced for a study of graft-versus-host responses after intestinal transplantation. This clone showed up just once. Its matching antigen is unknown. Study findings and constraints: GvH clonotypes were identified within recipient marrow, with a subset emerging first in ileum or blood.

Germline assignment: CDR1 SGHNT and CDR2 YYREEE (reference sequence). The CDR3 is made up of 14 amino acids. V shed 3 bases and J 1 base; nucleotides not matched to a gene: 1. Profiling relied on immunoSEQ multiplex PCR, and the TCRdb table lists in-frame clones only, not all of them. The sample consists of 3,000 to 4,000 clones, 94% of them appearing once. The gene calls are TRBV5-4 and TRBJ1-2; TRBD1 matches at 9 bases. This receptor was taken from a human patient who received an intestinal transplant, so some T cells may come from the graft donor. Sequenced material: PBMCs, taken 11 days after intestinal transplantation. CDR3 sequence: CASSSDRGNYGYTF. CDR3 DNA: TGTGCCAGCAGCTCGGACAGGGGTAACTATGGCTACACCTTC. The full variable domain, in which reference TRBV5-4 and TRBJ1-2 provide the parts outside the CDR3, is ETGVTQSPTHLIKTRGQQVTLRCSSQSGHNTVSWYQQALGQGPQFIFQYYREEENGRGNFPPRFSGLQFPNYSSELNVNALELDDSALYLCASSSDRGNYGYTFGSGTRLTVV.